One T cell receptor beta chain is described in this entry. Its cognate antigen is unknown. This specimen belongs to a study of T cells in Graves' hyperthyroidism and ophthalmopathy. Study-wide results and limits: In blood, most of the thyroid clonotypes expanded above 0.001 were also present.

The cohort's ophthalmopathy patients, a group with duration under 3 months, had a Clinical Activity Score of at least 3 and a NOSPECS grade of at least 4. TCR beta CDR3 region amplification was performed from RNA transcripts. First-round RT-PCR of the TCR CDR3 relied on the HTBI primer set. From the multiplex PCR reads, TCRdb called clonotypes with MiXCR, one entry per CDR3 protein. In the table there are roughly 350,000 distinct CDR3 sequences, roughly 15% of which are singletons. The CDR3 has 16 amino acids. CDR1 is SGHRS, CDR2 YFSETQ, per germline. The V and J ends lost 2 bases and 0 bases, in that order; junction bases with no gene match: 5.

Sequenced input: blood. The chain combines TRBV5-1 with TRBJ1-1, with 9 nucleotides matching TRBD1. This TCR came from a woman in her forties with Graves' ophthalmopathy. The DNA for the CDR3 is TGCGCCAGCAGCTTTGACAGGGGGGTGATGAACACTGAAGCTTTCTTT. Protein product: CASSFDRGVMNTEAFF.